The TCR beta chain described here comes from a study of cytomegalovirus exposure and HLA in healthy donors. The PCR contained 60 Vbeta and 13 Jbeta primers. The repertoire was sequenced with immunoSEQ multiplex PCR; TCRdb's copy has only in-frame clones and lacks some. Of over 150,000 clones listed, approximately 80% are singletons. V lost 6 bases and J lost 7; bases outside the gene matches: 7. Germline V CDR1 and CDR2: MNHNS, SASEGT. The CDR3 is 13 amino acids. This sequence was found in a woman aged 40 to 55 in good health and CMV-seropositive. Sequences were obtained from PBMCs. The rearrangement joins TRBV6-1 to TRBJ2-7; TRBD2 matches at 9 bases. This CDR3 is CASRLAGLWEQYF. CDR3 bases: TGTGCCAGCAGGCTAGCGGGATTATGGGAGCAGTACTTC.